This is a list of T cell receptor beta chains from one sample in a study of CD8 T cells in Susac syndrome. TCRdb processed the immunoSEQ multiplex PCR reads anew with MiXCR; each CDR3 protein has one entry. The table lists some 170,000 distinct CDR3 sequences, 85% to 95% of them singletons, with approximately 0.1% in the top ten. Sequencing was carried out using CD4+ T cells from PBMCs. These receptor sequences come from a human donor in good health. Each CDR3 is given with its conserved first and last residue. Fields, in order: clone size, D gene, V gene, J gene, CDR3 DNA, CDR3 protein. The D gene is left open where the match is weak. The size field is filled for only some rows; it gives once, few, many or a size class.

size: -; D: TRBD2; V: TRBV28; J: TRBJ2-1; DNA: TGTGCCAGCAGTTTTCCCGGGAGGGATGAGCAGTTCTTC; CDR3: CASSFPGRDEQFF
size: -; D: TRBD2; V: TRBV25-1; J: TRBJ2-7; DNA: TGTGCCAGCAGTGACCCCGTCCTCCGGGGAGGGGAGCAGTACTTC; CDR3: CASSDPVLRGGEQYF
size: once; D: TRBD1; V: TRBV28; J: TRBJ2-2; DNA: TGTGCCAGCAGGGGACAGGGCCCCCTCACCGGGGAGCTGTTTTTT; CDR3: CASRGQGPLTGELFF
size: -; D: TRBD2; V: TRBV20-1; J: TRBJ2-3; DNA: TGCAGTGCTAGTAGGACTAGCGGGGCAGATACGCAGTATTTT; CDR3: CSASRTSGADTQYF
size: -; D: -; V: TRBV30; J: TRBJ1-4; DNA: TGTGCTGCTGGCAGGTTCGATGAAAAACTGTTTTTT; CDR3: CAAGRFDEKLFF
size: -; D: -; V: TRBV27; J: TRBJ2-7; DNA: TGTGCCAGCAGTTTATCCATTCACTACGAGCAGTACTTC; CDR3: CASSLSIHYEQYF
size: -; D: -; V: TRBV5-1; J: TRBJ2-4; DNA: TGCGCCAGCAGCTTGGCCGAGGGAAACATTCAGTACTTC; CDR3: CASSLAEGNIQYF
size: -; D: -; V: TRBV30; J: TRBJ1-1; DNA: TGTGCCTCCAACCCTCAGGGGAACACTGAAGCTTTCTTT; CDR3: CASNPQGNTEAFF
size: few; D: -; V: TRBV7-2; J: TRBJ2-7; DNA: TGTGCCAGCAGCTTAATTGCAGAGTCTTACGAGCAGTACTTC; CDR3: CASSLIAESYEQYF
size: -; D: TRBD2; V: TRBV2; J: TRBJ2-1; DNA: TGTGCCAGCAAGTTGGGACTAGCCAACAATGAGCAGTTCTTC; CDR3: CASKLGLANNEQFF
size: -; D: -; V: TRBV11-1; J: TRBJ2-3; DNA: TGTGCCAGCAGGACTGGAAGGTTAAGCACAGATACGCAGTATTTT; CDR3: CASRTGRLSTDTQYF
size: -; D: TRBD1; V: TRBV18; J: TRBJ1-1; DNA: TGTGCCAGCTCACAGGGACAGAGGAGCACTGAAGCTTTCTTT; CDR3: CASSQGQRSTEAFF
size: -; D: TRBD2; V: TRBV2; J: TRBJ2-3; DNA: TGTGCCAGCAGTGAAGCGCCAGCGGGGATCACAGATACGCAGTATTTT; CDR3: CASSEAPAGITDTQYF
size: -; D: TRBD1; V: TRBV7-9; J: TRBJ2-3; DNA: TGTGCCAGCAGCATCGGACAGGGGCCAGATACGCAGTATTTT; CDR3: CASSIGQGPDTQYF
size: once; D: TRBD2; V: TRBV20-1; J: TRBJ2-4; DNA: TGCAGTGCGAGCGGGTTCCCGGGGGGAAACATTCAGTACTTC; CDR3: CSASGFPGGNIQYF
size: -; D: TRBD2; V: TRBV6-2/TRBV6-3; J: TRBJ2-7; DNA: TGTGCCAGCACCCGACTAGCGGTAAACCTCTACGAGCAGTACTTC; CDR3: CASTRLAVNLYEQYF
size: -; D: TRBD1; V: TRBV20-1; J: TRBJ2-5; DNA: TGCAGTGCTAGTCGCAGAGGACAGGCTCAAGAGACCCAGTACTTC; CDR3: CSASRRGQAQETQYF
size: -; D: TRBD2; V: TRBV19; J: TRBJ2-7; DNA: TGTGCCAGTAGCCGGACTAGCGGTACCTACGAGCAGTACTTC; CDR3: CASSRTSGTYEQYF
size: -; D: -; V: TRBV20-1; J: TRBJ1-4; DNA: TGCAGTGCTGATCAGGGGACTAATGAAAAACTGTTTTTT; CDR3: CSADQGTNEKLFF
size: once; D: -; V: TRBV29-1; J: TRBJ1-2; DNA: TGCAGCGTTGGGGTCGGGGCAGGTAATGGCCATGGCTACACCTTC; CDR3: CSVGVGAGNGHGYTF
size: -; D: -; V: TRBV30; J: TRBJ2-7; DNA: TGTGCCTGGAGCATACCAGGAGGGCGGAGGTACGAGCAGTACTTC; CDR3: CAWSIPGGRRYEQYF
size: -; D: -; V: TRBV20-1; J: TRBJ2-1; DNA: TGCAGTGCGGAGGGGATCTCCTACAATGAGCAGTTCTTC; CDR3: CSAEGISYNEQFF
size: -; D: -; V: TRBV12-3/TRBV12-4; J: TRBJ2-1; DNA: TGTGCCAGCAGTTTATTAGTACAGCAGTTCTTC; CDR3: CASSLLVQQFF
size: -; D: TRBD1; V: TRBV29-1; J: TRBJ2-3; DNA: TGCAGCATCCATCAAGGGGGCCCCGTCGATACGCAGTATTTT; CDR3: CSIHQGGPVDTQYF
size: -; D: -; V: TRBV14; J: TRBJ2-7; DNA: TGTGCCAGCAGCCTCCCCCACTCCCTCGGCGAGCAGTACTTC; CDR3: CASSLPHSLGEQYF
size: -; D: -; V: TRBV12-3/TRBV12-4; J: TRBJ2-7; DNA: TGTGCCAGCAGTTTGACGCCCTACGAGCAGTACTTC; CDR3: CASSLTPYEQYF
size: -; D: TRBD2; V: TRBV7-9; J: TRBJ2-3; DNA: TGTGCCAGCAGCCCGCGGACTAGCGGGAGGGTCCCAGATACGCAGTATTTT; CDR3: CASSPRTSGRVPDTQYF